This entry lists 14 T cell receptor beta chains sequenced from one sample in a study of blood T cell repertoires in COVID-19. The data were produced by immunoSEQ multiplex PCR, yet TCRdb's version contains in-frame clones alone and is incomplete. This sample has more than 300,000 clones, with roughly 91% found just once. The sequenced material came from PBMCs or T cells enriched from blood (not recorded which). The receptors come from a woman between 18 and 29 years old who had recovered from COVID-19.

The chain joins TRBV5-1 to TRBJ1-2, with D possibly TRBD1 on 6 matching bases. Trimming cost V 0 bases and J 5 bases, with 20 bases left between them. The CDR3 contains 17 residues. The germline gives CDR1 SGHRS, CDR2 YFSETQ. CDR3 nucleotides: TGCGCCAGCAGCTTGGCACTAGGGCTACAGGGAGAGTATGGCTACACCTTC. Protein: CASSLALGLQGEYGYTF.

About this clone itself: The same CDR3 is also encoded by other DNA sequences in this sample. J is TRBJ1-2 and V is TRBV6-5; 10 bases fit TRBD1. CDR1 and CDR2 from the germline V gene are MNHEY and SVGAGI. The CDR3 has 14 amino acids. J was trimmed by 6 bases and V by 5 bases; bases with no gene match: 6. The CDR3 loop reads CASSRRQGAHGYTF. For the CDR3, the DNA is TGTGCCAGCAGTCGACGACAGGGGGCTCATGGCTACACCTTC.

The J gene is TRBJ1-2, the V gene TRBV6-5; 8 bases match TRBD1. The CDR3 runs to 15 residues. V was clipped by 0 bases and J by 7 bases; unmatched bases: 7. CDR1 is MNHEY, CDR2 SVGAGI, per germline. This CDR3 reads CASSYSTPGGIGYTF. The CDR3 DNA reads TGTGCCAGCAGTTACTCGACGCCAGGGGGCATTGGCTACACCTTC.

The chain joins TRBV10-1 to TRBJ2-2; D ambiguous. CDR1 WNHNN and CDR2 SYGVQD come from the germline V gene (reference sequence). V shed 0 bases and J shed 7 bases, with 6 bases lying between them. The CDR3 has 13 residues. The CDR3 sequence: CASSESRLGELFF. The CDR3 nucleotides are TGCGCCAGCAGTGAGTCAAGACTCGGGGAGCTGTTTTTT.

The chain links TRBV30 to TRBJ1-1; tentatively, D is TRBD1 (6 bases). The CDR3 consists of 15 residues. V was pared by 2 bases and J by 3 bases, with 16 bases between. Germline CDR1 is GTSNPN and CDR2 is SVGIG (reference sequence). DNA for the CDR3: TGTGCCTGGAGTTCGGGGGGCATAGGGGACACTGAAGCTTTCTTT. Residues: CAWSSGGIGDTEAFF.

The genes are TRBV3-1 (or the pseudogene TRBV3-2) and TRBJ2-7; TRBD2 matches at 7 bases. This CDR3 contains 17 residues. CDR1 is LGHDT, CDR2 YNNKEL, per germline (reference sequence). The V gene end was trimmed by 0 bases and the J gene end by 6 bases; junction bases not matched to a gene: 14. The CDR3 DNA reads as TGTGCCAGCAGCCAAGACCTAGGCGGGGACTATCGCCGCGAGCAGTACTTC. This gives the protein CASSQDLGGDYRREQYF.

The genes are TRBV6-5 and TRBJ1-4; no clear D gene. CDR3 length: 13 residues. CDR1 is MNHEY, CDR2 SVGAGI, per germline. With 6 bases removed from V and 7 bases from J, the gap between germline ends came to 12 bases. The CDR3 DNA is TGTGCCAGCAGGAGGAGTGCTTCTGAAAAACTGTTTTTT. Its translation is CASRRSASEKLFF.

The sample holds one count of this clone. The J gene is TRBJ2-1, the V gene TRBV11-2, with TRBD2 matching over 13 bases. Germline V CDR1 and CDR2: SGHAT, FQNNGV. The CDR3 has 16 residues. V gave up 4 bases and J gave up 6 bases; unmatched junction bases: 6. DNA of the CDR3: TGTGCCAGCAGCTCCCGGACTAGCGGGGGATCCAATGAGCAGTTCTTC. Translated, it gives CASSSRTSGGSNEQFF. Looking up the rest from reference TRBV11-2 and TRBJ2-1 gives the full variable domain: EAGVAQSPRYKIIEKRQSVAFWCNPISGHATLYWYQQILGQGPKLLIQFQNNGVVDDSQLPKDRFSAERLKGVDSTLKIQPAKLEDSAVYLCASSSRTSGGSNEQFFGPGTRLTVL.

J is TRBJ1-2 and V is TRBV6-2 or TRBV6-3, with a tentative D call TRBD1 (6 bases). The CDR3 loop spans 13 amino acids. Germline V gene lookup returns CDR1 MNHEY and CDR2 SVGEGT. V gave up 4 bases and J gave up 3 bases, with 9 bases separating them. The CDR3 coding sequence is TGTGCCAGCAGTTCGACAGGTTACTATGGCTACACCTTC. Translation gives CASSSTGYYGYTF.

This chain connects TRBV29-1 to TRBJ1-4; 8 positions agree with TRBD1. This CDR3 spans 14 amino acids. Trimming cost V 7 bases and J 6 bases; bases outside gene matches: 10. Per germline, CDR1 SQVTM and CDR2 ANQGSEA. The CDR3 DNA follows: TGCAGCGCCCGGCCCCGGACAGGGTATGAAAAACTGTTTTTT. This encodes CSARPRTGYEKLFF.

The gene calls are TRBV6-4 and TRBJ2-3; 8 nucleotides match TRBD1. Looked up from germline, CDR1 is MRHNA and CDR2 is SNTAGT. The CDR3 sequence is 20 residues long. The trim removed 5 bases at V and 1 base at J, leaving 20 bases unmatched. CDR3 sequence: CASSSGQGHPGYSGTDTQYF. CDR3 nucleotides: TGTGCCAGCAGTTCCGGACAGGGTCATCCGGGGTATAGTGGCACAGATACGCAGTATTTT.

The CDR3 DNA reads as TGTGCCAGCCGCCGGTGGGGAGGTTTGGAGACCCAGTACTTC. Translated: CASRRWGGLETQYF. The V gene is TRBV6-5, the J gene TRBJ2-5; D may be TRBD2 (6 bases). V was cut by 8 bases and J by 5 bases, with 18 bases left in between. The V gene's germline CDR1 is MNHEY and CDR2 SVGAGI. The CDR3 sequence is 14 residues long.

The chain joins TRBV7-3 to TRBJ2-1; 8 nucleotides line up with TRBD2. The CDR3 contains 18 residues. Germline V CDR1 and CDR2: SGHTA, FQGTGA. V lost 1 base and J lost 0; bases outside the gene matches: 8. The CDR3 region is CASSLISSGPSSYNEQFF. The CDR3 DNA sequence: TGTGCCAGCAGCTTAATCTCTAGCGGGCCGAGCTCCTACAATGAGCAGTTCTTC.

The gene calls are TRBV5-5 and TRBJ1-6; TRBD1 might be the D (6 bases). The germline CDR1 and CDR2 sequences are SGHKS and YYEKEE (reference sequence). This CDR3 has 16 amino acids. V was shortened by 0 bases and J by 3 bases, with 10 bases between the two germline ends. The CDR3 reads CASSLEQGNYNSPLHF. CDR3 coding DNA: TGTGCCAGCAGCTTGGAACAGGGAAACTATAATTCACCCCTCCACTTT.